The TCR beta chain described here comes from a study of blood T cell repertoires in COVID-19. For the study at large: Sites across the United States, Italy and Spain contributed samples from acute and convalescent COVID-19. From T cells, B-cell-depleted T cells, or PBMCs came the material, which was cDNA or gDNA.

Per the original methods: Estimation of nucleated cell counts was performed using reference gene primer amplification. Profiled with immunoSEQ multiplex PCR; TCRdb holds only in-frame clones, not every one. V and J calls and clone size are those listed in that table; D and trimming were worked out from the DNA. The sample holds roughly 220,000 clones, roughly 80% seen once. There are 12 residues in the CDR3. Looked up from germline, CDR1 is SGHTA and CDR2 is FQGNSA. V shed 5 bases and J shed 3 bases, with 7 bases lying between them. Material for sequencing was peripheral blood. The rearrangement uses TRBV7-2 and TRBJ1-2, with unresolved D. The sequence was collected from a woman in her sixties with acute or convalescent COVID-19. The chain's CDR3 is CASSHRDYGYTF. In DNA form, the CDR3 reads TGTGCCAGCAGCCACCGCGACTATGGCTACACCTTC. Using reference TRBV7-2 and TRBJ1-2 for the parts outside the CDR3, the full variable domain is GAGVSQSPSNKVTEKGKDVELRCDPISGHTALYWYRQSLGQGLEFLIYFQGNSAPDKSGLPSDRFSAERTGGSVSTLTIQRTQQEDSAVYLCASSHRDYGYTFGSGTRLTVV.